This T cell receptor (beta chain) was recovered during a study of T cell responses to AZD1222 COVID-19 vaccine. The study's findings and limits: When two AZD1222 doses had been given, Spike-specific TCR breadth and depth rose.

As regards this clone: Its antigen is currently unknown.

Assay used: immunoSEQ multiplex PCR; TCRdb lists only in-frame clones, some missing. The sample lists 110,000 to 150,000 clones; 80% to 95% were seen once. The trim removed 1 base at V and 3 bases at J, leaving 5 bases unmatched. Germline CDR1 reads SGHRS; CDR2 reads YFSETQ. The length of the CDR3 is 16 residues. The receptor's source is an adult in good health. The source material was peripheral blood, sampled on day 0 of AZD1222 vaccination. The V gene is TRBV5-1, the J gene TRBJ2-3, with TRBD2 matching 10 bases. The CDR3 here is CASSLSLAGATDTQYF. The DNA for the CDR3 is TGCGCCAGCAGCTTGTCGCTAGCGGGAGCAACAGATACGCAGTATTTT.